This T cell receptor beta chain originates from a study of cytomegalovirus exposure and HLA in healthy donors. Study conclusions and caveats: No immune exposure information besides CMV serostatus was available. A previous analysis found most TCR beta V segments productive roughly 87% or roughly 30% of the time.

Germline V CDR1 and CDR2: MNHNS, SASEGT. The CDR3 contains 14 residues. Trimming shortened V by 6 bases and J by 3 bases, and 12 bases separated the two germline ends. There are a few counts of this clone. The target antigen is unknown. Primers included in the PCR were 60 Vbeta and 13 Jbeta primers. Libraries were prepared by immunoSEQ multiplex PCR; TCRdb keeps only in-frame clonotypes and omits some of them. This sample has some 200,000 clones; around 83% occur once, and the top ten carry about 0.84%. The V call is TRBV6-1, the J call TRBJ2-1; D possibly corresponds to TRBD1 (6 bases). The material sequenced was PBMCs. This receptor was obtained from a woman in her late teens or twenties in good health and CMV-seronegative. The CDR3 protein is CASRQGMDYNEQFF. The DNA of the CDR3 is TGTGCCAGCAGACAGGGAATGGACTACAATGAGCAGTTCTTC.